These 13 T cell receptor beta chains came from one sample sequenced in a study of technical replicates of blood from several donors. Profiling relied on immunoSEQ multiplex PCR, and the TCRdb table lists in-frame clones only, not all of them. The profile shows over 9,000 clones, roughly 89% of them singletons. Sequencing input: PBMCs. These receptors were obtained from a human donor in good health.

The chain joins TRBV30 to TRBJ2-3; 12 bases map to TRBD2. Trimming cost V 4 bases and J 2 bases; bases outside gene matches: 13. CDR1 is GTSNPN and CDR2 is SVGIG in the germline V gene (reference sequence). The CDR3 is made up of 18 amino acids. Written as DNA, the CDR3 is TGTGCCTGGACCCACTCCTCAGGGACTAGCGGGCTCACAGATACGCAGTATTTT. Amino acids: CAWTHSSGTSGLTDTQYF.

The chain carries TRBV6-5 and TRBJ2-3; the match to TRBD2 covers 13 bases. Germline V gives CDR1 MNHEY, CDR2 SVGAGI. This CDR3 contains 15 residues. Unmatched junction bases numbered 1, after V lost 4 bases and J lost 3 bases. The CDR3 DNA reads as TGTGCCAGCAGTTCGGGACTAGCGGGGACAGATACGCAGTATTTT. It translates to CASSSGLAGTDTQYF.

V and J are TRBV2 and TRBJ2-3; no reliable D call. V was pared by 2 bases and J by 2 bases, with 8 bases between. This CDR3 spans 14 amino acids. Germline V gene lookup returns CDR1 SNHLY and CDR2 FYNNEI. The CDR3 reads CASSEFGNTDTQYF. In DNA form, the CDR3 reads TGTGCCAGCAGTGAATTTGGCAACACAGATACGCAGTATTTT.

The gene calls are TRBV30 and TRBJ2-1, with TRBD1 matching 10 bases. This CDR3 has 15 amino acids. The germline CDR1 and CDR2 sequences are GTSNPN and SVGIG (reference sequence). The V segment lost 4 bases and the J segment 4 bases; nucleotides outside the gene matches: 7. The CDR3 reads CAWTGTGVMYNEQFF. As DNA, the CDR3 is TGTGCCTGGACCGGGACAGGGGTTATGTACAATGAGCAGTTCTTC.

The chain uses TRBV29-1 and TRBJ2-5; D is undetermined. CDR3 size: 12 residues. The V gene lost 5 bases and the J gene lost 4 bases, with 11 bases spanning the gap. CDR1 SQVTM and CDR2 ANQGSEA come from the germline V gene. The CDR3: CSVLPIGETQYF. Here the CDR3 DNA reads TGCAGCGTTCTCCCGATCGGAGAGACCCAGTACTTC.

The chain recombines TRBV28 with TRBJ1-2; no reliable D call. V lost 5 bases and J lost 3, with 4 bases in between. Germline V CDR1 and CDR2: MDHEN, SYDVKM. The CDR3 totals 11 residues. The CDR3, as DNA: TGTGCCAGCAGTCCGGACTATGGCTACACCTTC. It codes for CASSPDYGYTF.

A note on this clone: One end of the junction does not line up with germline, which may come from a read error. V is TRBV6-5 and J is TRBJ1-5, with TRBD1 as a possible D gene (6 bases). Germline assignment: CDR1 MNHEY and CDR2 SVGAGI. The CDR3 consists of 14 residues. The CDR3 sequence: CASSNSGANQPQHF. DNA of the CDR3: TGTGCCAGCAGTAACTCAGGGGCCAATCAGCCCCAGCATTTT.

The chain joins TRBV6-1 to TRBJ2-7, with D possibly matching TRBD1 (5 bases). The V gene's germline CDR1 is MNHNS and CDR2 SASEGT. CDR3 length equals 14 residues. V gave up 5 bases and J gave up 0 bases, with 11 bases separating them. The CDR3 sequence is CASSSDRYSYEQYF. Written as DNA, the CDR3 is TGTGCCAGCAGTTCTGACAGATACTCCTACGAGCAGTACTTC.

This rearrangement joins TRBV5-1 to TRBJ2-5; 9 bases agree with TRBD1. This CDR3 comprises 16 residues. J was trimmed by 5 bases and V by 0 bases; bases with no gene match: 8. CDR1 is SGHRS, CDR2 YFSETQ, per germline. The chain's CDR3 is CASSLGETGGRETQYF. The CDR3 DNA is TGCGCCAGCAGCTTGGGGGAGACAGGGGGACGGGAGACCCAGTACTTC.

The V call is TRBV7-9, the J call TRBJ2-2; a possible D gene is TRBD1 (6 bases). The V gene lost 5 bases and the J gene lost 6 bases, with 19 bases spanning the gap. The CDR3 is 16 amino acids. Germline CDR1 is SEHNR and CDR2 is FQNEAQ (reference sequence). For the CDR3, the DNA is TGTGCCAGCAGCCATGAATCGACAGGCTGGCCCGGGGAGCTGTTTTTT. It translates to CASSHESTGWPGELFF.

The chain is built from TRBV4-1 and TRBJ2-7; tentative D call: TRBD1 (6 bases). This CDR3 comprises 18 residues. Germline V gene sequence: CDR1 MGHRA, CDR2 YSYEKL. V lost 0 bases and J lost 2, with 20 bases in between. CDR3 nucleotides: TGCGCCAGCAGCCAAGATTTTTTTGTGGGACAAGGCCCCTACGAGCAGTACTTC. Encoded protein: CASSQDFFVGQGPYEQYF.

V and J are TRBV5-1 and TRBJ2-5; 8 nucleotides match TRBD2. Germline CDR1 and CDR2: SGHRS and YFSETQ. Unmatched junction bases numbered 4, after V lost 4 bases and J lost 2 bases. The CDR3 is made up of 14 amino acids. The CDR3 protein is CASSRASGQETQYF. The CDR3 DNA follows: TGCGCCAGCAGCCGGGCTAGCGGGCAAGAGACCCAGTACTTC.

The J gene is TRBJ2-7, the V gene TRBV7-8; TRBD2 might be the D (5 bases). Trimming took off 2 bases at V and 2 bases at J, with 10 bases between the two ends. The CDR3 consists of 14 residues. CDR1 and CDR2 from the germline V gene are SGHVS and FQNEAQ. The CDR3 DNA sequence: TGTGCCAGCAGCTTATATGAGGGCGCCTACGAGCAGTACTTC. Residues: CASSLYEGAYEQYF.